Listed below are T cell receptor beta chains from one sample, sequenced in a study of CD8 T cells in Susac syndrome. TCRdb processed the immunoSEQ multiplex PCR reads anew with MiXCR; each CDR3 protein has one entry. The profile shows some 260,000 distinct CDR3 sequences, approximately 81% of them singletons. Sequencing was carried out using CD8+ T cells from PBMCs. All receptors derive from a human donor with multiple sclerosis. The CDR3 runs from the conserved cysteine through the conserved F or W.

v_call	j_call	cdr3_aa
TRBV27	TRBJ1-4	CASSLFRTGGGKLFF
TRBV5-4	TRBJ1-2	CASSWDADKIDYGYTF
TRBV6-6	TRBJ2-7	CASSYSNEYEQYF
TRBV19	TRBJ1-1	CASSISPVVYTEAFF
TRBV7-9	TRBJ2-7	CASSLGAPYEQYF
TRBV7-6	TRBJ2-5	CASSLLVAEQETQYF
TRBV7-9	TRBJ2-7	CASSGRYEQYF
TRBV7-6	TRBJ2-7	CASSLGGLAGARSYEQYF
TRBV27	TRBJ1-4	CASSLYRGGEKLFF
TRBV11-2	TRBJ2-7	CASSLGQVEQYF
TRBV27	TRBJ1-5	CAVGRYSNQPQHF
TRBV9	TRBJ2-2	CASSVNSLANTGELFF
TRBV7-9	TRBJ1-1	CASSLEELRHDTEAFF
TRBV2	TRBJ1-4	CASSETRTGGKEEKLFF
TRBV28	TRBJ1-3	CASSLPRGARRNTIYF
TRBV28	TRBJ2-7	CASSPPWGRGEQYF
TRBV4-1	TRBJ1-6	CASSQVLGINSPLHF
TRBV5-1	TRBJ2-1	CASSGLQSDEQFF
TRBV7-9	TRBJ2-5	CASSWKSGRRETQYF
TRBV2	TRBJ2-7	CASRTGQGSHYEQYF
TRBV11-2	TRBJ2-7	CASSLEGRTAYEQYF
TRBV30	TRBJ2-3	CAWSVRTVTDTQYF
TRBV25-1	TRBJ1-2	CASSLLQGMLNSYTF
TRBV27	TRBJ1-2	CASSFFSWTGSHGYTF
TRBV7-9	TRBJ2-7	CASSLGGLAGRVEQYF
TRBV19	TRBJ2-7	CASSMIGGYEQYF
TRBV7-9	TRBJ2-4	CASTGGSKNIQYF
TRBV6-5	TRBJ2-1	CASSSPPGGTRYNEQFF
TRBV7-3	TRBJ2-3	CASSPGHSTDTQYF
TRBV20-1	TRBJ2-7	CSARGEGYEQYF
TRBV6-5	TRBJ2-7	CASSYSKSGSSYEQYF
TRBV20-1	TRBJ1-1	CSARKGLNTEAFF
TRBV6-1	TRBJ2-4	CASSEKDRGLGNIQYF
TRBV9	TRBJ2-7	CASGSIHEQYF
TRBV9	TRBJ2-7	CASSGQGRGGDEQYF
TRBV12-3/TRBV12-4	TRBJ1-3	CASSLRTNGNTIYF
TRBV25-1	TRBJ2-5	CASSEWHTQETQYF
TRBV20-1	TRBJ2-7	CSARDDRVLTDEQYF
TRBV7-9	TRBJ2-7	CASSSYGSGANEQYF
TRBV7-3	TRBJ2-5	CASSEGLVETQYF
TRBV19	TRBJ2-1	CASSGGLAVDEQFF
TRBV30	TRBJ1-5	CARSVQANQPQHF
TRBV6-2/TRBV6-3	TRBJ2-1	CASSLQGVYNEQFF
TRBV12-3/TRBV12-4	TRBJ2-1	CASSWTLNEQFF
TRBV24-1	TRBJ2-1	CATSDFAGMSNEQFF
TRBV20-1	TRBJ1-5	CSARYRDSRQPQHF